Listed below are T cell receptor beta chains from one sample, sequenced in a study of blood T cell repertoires in COVID-19. Assay used: immunoSEQ multiplex PCR; TCRdb lists only in-frame clones, some missing. The repertoire holds approximately 150,000 clones, with about four fifths as singletons. Source material: peripheral blood. These receptors were obtained from a woman in her fifties or sixties with COVID-19, enrolled during active disease. Both conserved end residues are trimmed from each CDR3. The D gene is left open where the match is weak.

D gene,J gene,V gene,CDR3 protein
TRBD1,TRBJ2-7,TRBV27,ASSSTGGNYEQY
TRBD2,TRBJ2-5,TRBV5-1,ASSPERGGQTQY
NA,TRBJ2-1,TRBV7-7,ASSPGGSYNEQF
TRBD1,TRBJ1-6,TRBV7-2,ASSRQGGSPLH
NA,TRBJ2-7,TRBV5-4,ASSLALGVGTYEQY
NA,TRBJ2-1,TRBV7-8,ASSLRSGVINEQF
TRBD2,TRBJ2-1,TRBV10-3,AITRTSDNEQF
TRBD2,TRBJ2-1,TRBV4-3,ASSFLAGGVGNEQF
NA,TRBJ1-2,TRBV7-2,ASSSEGHYRGYT
TRBD1,TRBJ1-4,TRBV6-5,ASSLGQGKKLF
TRBD2,TRBJ2-3,TRBV18,ASSYGLAGGPDTQY
TRBD2,TRBJ2-1,TRBV6-2/TRBV6-3,ASSYIAGERDEQF
NA,TRBJ1-4,TRBV11-2,ASSHGGGNEKLF
NA,TRBJ1-1,TRBV19,ASSIGLRPGDEAF
NA,TRBJ2-5,TRBV18,ASSPPGQAGGETQY
TRBD2,TRBJ2-5,TRBV4-1,ASSQGGVTSGRAQETQY
TRBD1,TRBJ2-4,TRBV6-5,ASRRTGSAKNIQY
NA,TRBJ1-1,TRBV5-1,ASSAVTGNTEAF
NA,TRBJ2-1,TRBV6-5,ASSPSAYNEQF
NA,TRBJ2-1,TRBV9,ASSASGEYYNEQF
TRBD1,TRBJ1-2,TRBV29-1,SVLGTGDGYT
NA,TRBJ1-5,TRBV6-5,ASSIANQPQH
TRBD2,TRBJ2-5,TRBV7-2,ASSRTSGVQETQY
TRBD1,TRBJ2-7,TRBV5-3,ARSFNYRGYEQY
NA,TRBJ2-3,TRBV2,ASSVRTGTDTQY
NA,TRBJ2-5,TRBV19,ASSTNSGETQY
NA,TRBJ2-2,TRBV5-4,ASSREQGSNTGELF
TRBD1,TRBJ2-1,TRBV10-3,AIARGLSYNEQF
NA,TRBJ2-4,TRBV21-1,AAQTGGLWGNIQY
TRBD1,TRBJ1-6,TRBV5-4,ASSEHPTGSNSPLH
NA,TRBJ2-3,TRBV4-3,ASSQRFDQRLPDTQY
NA,TRBJ1-1,TRBV7-3,ASSLNRGAEAF
TRBD2,TRBJ2-2,TRBV11-1,ASSPGGADGELF
TRBD2,TRBJ2-5,TRBV11-1,ASSSQRGGEETQY
NA,TRBJ1-6,TRBV5-1,ASSLEVGDSPLH
NA,TRBJ2-1,TRBV11-3,ASSLEDSMSSYNEQF
TRBD1,TRBJ1-1,TRBV6-6,ASSYSTGGRWAEAF
TRBD1,TRBJ2-6,TRBV6-4,ASSDSTGGANVLT
TRBD1,TRBJ2-3,TRBV5-1,ASSLDRGSTDTQY
NA,TRBJ2-2,TRBV29-1,SVEGAERTGELF